The 23 T cell receptor beta chains in this list originate from one sample, sequenced in a study of patients and donors after allogeneic stem cell transplantation. TCRdb fed the RT-PCR reads into MiXCR, producing one record per CDR3 protein. The sample lists under 200,000 distinct CDR3 sequences, roughly 31% occurring once. Sequenced sample: blood, either unsorted or a sorted T cell fraction (not recorded which). The receptors shown here come from a human donor who was either an allogeneic HSCT recipient or a stem cell or donor lymphocyte infusion donor (not recorded which). It is not recorded whose cells these are; they may come from a transplant donor.

V and J are TRBV7-3 and TRBJ2-1; TRBD1 agrees at 7 bases. J lost 2 bases, V lost 5 bases, and 6 bases had no gene match. The CDR3 is made up of 15 amino acids. The germline V gene has CDR1 SGHTA and CDR2 FQGTGA. DNA of the CDR3: TGTGCCAGCAGCCTGACAGGGCCTACCTACAATGAGCAGTTCTTC. It codes for CASSLTGPTYNEQFF.

In this sample, this clonotype turned up many times. This sequence joins TRBV7-6 and TRBJ1-6; a weak D match, TRBD1 (5 bases). Trimming left V 2 bases short and J 7 bases short, with 9 bases between. This CDR3 has 14 amino acids. Per the germline V gene, CDR1 is SGHVS and CDR2 is FNYEAQ. DNA for the CDR3: TGTGCCAGCAGCTTACAGGGAATAAATTCACCCCTCCACTTT. This encodes CASSLQGINSPLHF.

This clonotype was found once. CDR3 nucleotides: TGTGCCAGCAGCTTGGGGTCCGGCGGGAATGAAGCTTTCTTT. This encodes CASSLGSGGNEAFF. The chain employs TRBV5-5 and TRBJ1-1; D is unresolved. Germline lookup yields CDR1 SGHKS and CDR2 YYEKEE (reference sequence). Trimming shortened V by 0 bases and J by 7 bases, and 13 bases separated the two germline ends. The CDR3 is 14 residues long.

This clonotype showed up just a few times. CDR3 nucleotide sequence: TGCAGTGCCTGGGGGGACCGCAACTACGAGCAGTACTTC. Translating it yields CSAWGDRNYEQYF. The chain links TRBV20-1 to TRBJ2-7; tentatively, D is TRBD2 (6 bases). The germline V gene has CDR1 DFQATT and CDR2 SNEGSKA (reference sequence). Trimming pared 6 bases from V and 3 bases from J, leaving 15 bases between. The CDR3 totals 13 residues.

This clonotype has a count of ten or more. The chain employs TRBV9 and TRBJ1-2; 10 bases fit TRBD1. The CDR3 is made up of 15 amino acids. CDR1 SGDLS and CDR2 YYNGEE come from the germline V gene. The ends lost 4 bases at V and 5 bases at J; junction bases unmatched: 8. This CDR3 is CASSPTGQGWYGYTF. CDR3 nucleotide sequence: TGTGCCAGCAGCCCTACGGGACAGGGGTGGTATGGCTACACCTTC.

The rearrangement joins TRBV4-2 to TRBJ2-7; 11 bases align to TRBD2. Germline-derived CDR1 and CDR2 are LGHNA and YNFKEQ. V was clipped by 3 bases and J by 3 bases; unmatched bases: 1. The CDR3 extends over 14 amino acids. As DNA, the CDR3 is TGTGCCAGCAGCCATAGCGGGAGGGGCTACGAGCAGTACTTC. Protein: CASSHSGRGYEQYF.

This clonotype was seen a handful of times. The chain uses TRBV4-2 and TRBJ2-1; D gene ambiguous. Trimming removed 0 bases at V and 6 bases at J, with 3 bases between. Germline CDR1 LGHNA, CDR2 YNFKEQ. This CDR3 has 12 amino acids. The CDR3 loop reads CASSQEVNEQFF. CDR3 coding DNA: TGTGCCAGCAGCCAAGAGGTCAATGAGCAGTTCTTC.

The V call is TRBV3-1, the J call TRBJ1-2, with 8 bases fitting TRBD1. The CDR3 loop spans 14 amino acids. The germline V gene has CDR1 LGHDT and CDR2 YNNKEL (reference sequence). The V segment lost 3 bases and the J segment 8 bases; nucleotides outside the gene matches: 8. CDR3 sequence: CASSHRGREEGYTF. The CDR3 nucleotides read TGTGCCAGCAGCCACAGGGGGCGAGAAGAAGGCTACACCTTC.

The rearrangement joins TRBV4-1 to TRBJ1-2; D not resolved. Germline loops: CDR1 MGHRA, CDR2 YSYEKL. The CDR3 runs to 12 residues. Trimming took 8 bases from V and 0 from J, leaving 7 bases between them. Written as DNA, the CDR3 is TGCGCCAGCTCCTTTCCTAACTATGGCTACACCTTC. Encoded protein: CASSFPNYGYTF.

This clonotype was observed a handful of times. The V call is TRBV9, the J call TRBJ1-3; D is unclear. This CDR3 comprises 15 residues. From germline, CDR1 is SGDLS and CDR2 YYNGEE. Trimming removed 0 bases from V and 3 bases from J, with 10 bases in between. The CDR3 protein is CASSVDRRSGNTIYF. CDR3 coding DNA: TGTGCCAGCAGCGTAGACCGCCGAAGTGGAAACACCATATATTTT.

The chain couples TRBV12-3 or TRBV12-4 to TRBJ2-7; TRBD1 agrees at 7 bases. The V gene end was trimmed by 5 bases and the J gene end by 1 base; junction bases not matched to a gene: 2. This CDR3 is built from 13 residues. The CDR3 sequence: CASSPTGSYEQYF. For the CDR3, the DNA is TGTGCCAGCAGTCCGACAGGGTCCTACGAGCAGTACTTC.

The V call is TRBV7-9, the J call TRBJ1-1, with 8 bases identical to TRBD1. The CDR3 runs to 15 residues. The V segment lost 5 bases and the J segment 3 bases; nucleotides outside the gene matches: 8. In germline, CDR1 is SEHNR, CDR2 FQNEAQ (reference sequence). The CDR3 sequence: CASSGRQGLDTEAFF. The CDR3 nucleotides read TGTGCCAGCAGCGGACGACAGGGGTTGGACACTGAAGCTTTCTTT.

This clonotype appeared a few times. The rearrangement uses TRBV12-3 or TRBV12-4 and TRBJ2-5; 13 bases line up with TRBD2. V shed 5 bases and J 7 bases; nucleotides not matched to a gene: 7. The CDR3 runs 15 residues. CDR3 sequence (DNA): TGTGCCAGCAGTCCTAGACTAGCGGGAGGAGGGACCCAGTACTTC. It specifies CASSPRLAGGGTQYF.

The chain combines TRBV12-5 with TRBJ1-2, with 8 bases lining up with TRBD1. This CDR3 contains 21 residues. Germline V CDR1 and CDR2: LGHNT, FRNRAP. Trimming took 0 bases from V and 0 from J; bases not matched to a gene: 18. This CDR3 reads CASGLVSGAAGGYQANYGYTF. CDR3 sequence (DNA): TGTGCTAGTGGTTTGGTATCCGGGGCGGCAGGGGGCTACCAAGCTAACTATGGCTACACCTTC.

The V gene is TRBV20-1, the J gene TRBJ2-2; D gene uncertain. The CDR3 spans 14 residues. Germline CDR1 DFQATT, CDR2 SNEGSKA (reference sequence). V lost 1 base to trimming and J lost 6 bases, with 12 bases between them. CDR3 bases: TGCAGTGCTAGAGGATTTCTTCAGGCCGGGGAGCTGTTTTTT. Translation: CSARGFLQAGELFF.

The chain employs TRBV4-3 and TRBJ2-4, with 11 positions matching TRBD2. The germline CDR1 and CDR2 sequences are LGHNA and YSLEER. This CDR3 has 16 residues. J lost 2 bases, V lost 6 bases, and 6 bases had no gene match. The CDR3 protein is CASSRLAGGSKNIQYF. CDR3 nucleotides: TGCGCCAGCAGTCGCCTAGCGGGAGGTTCCAAAAACATTCAGTACTTC.

The chain combines TRBV5-1 with TRBJ2-1; no firm D call. The V and J ends lost 4 bases and 5 bases respectively, with 4 bases between them. CDR1 SGHRS and CDR2 YFSETQ come from the germline V gene. The CDR3 covers 11 residues. CDR3 residues: CASSADNEQFF. The CDR3 nucleotides are TGCGCCAGCAGCGCTGACAATGAGCAGTTCTTC.

The chain uses TRBV5-4 and TRBJ2-1; no clear D. Germline V gives CDR1 SGHNT, CDR2 YYREEE (reference sequence). The CDR3 loop spans 13 amino acids. The V end was cut by 2 bases, the J end by 7 bases, with 10 bases between. Here the CDR3 reads CASSFPSGNEQFF. The CDR3 DNA sequence: TGTGCCAGCAGCTTCCCGTCTGGGAATGAGCAGTTCTTC. The variable domain in full, with the rest retrieved from reference TRBV5-4 and TRBJ2-1, is ETGVTQSPTHLIKTRGQQVTLRCSSQSGHNTVSWYQQALGQGPQFIFQYYREEENGRGNFPPRFSGLQFPNYSSELNVNALELDDSALYLCASSFPSGNEQFFGPGTRLTVL.

This clonotype came up once. The chain has TRBV5-1 and TRBJ2-5; 7 bases align to TRBD2. The CDR3 totals 15 residues. V was pared by 1 base and J by 3 bases, with 6 bases of the junction left unmatched. Germline V gives CDR1 SGHRS, CDR2 YFSETQ. The CDR3 is CASSLHWLAEETQYF. The CDR3 DNA sequence: TGCGCCAGCAGCTTGCACTGGCTAGCGGAAGAGACCCAGTACTTC.

The rearrangement uses TRBV19 and TRBJ1-5; 7 bases map to TRBD1. The CDR3 is 16 residues long. Trimming cost V 1 base and J 3 bases; bases outside gene matches: 6. CDR1 is LNHDA, CDR2 SQIVND, per germline (reference sequence). The CDR3 coding sequence is TGTGCCAGTAGTATAGCGACAGGGAGGGCCAATCAGCCCCAGCATTTT. The encoded protein is CASSIATGRANQPQHF.

In this sample, this clonotype turned up a few times. The genes are TRBV30 and TRBJ1-2; no definite D call. The CDR3 is 14 residues long. V lost 3 bases and J lost 6, with 17 bases in between. The germline V gene encodes CDR1 GTSNPN and CDR2 SVGIG (reference sequence). The CDR3 sequence: CAWSRETPVNGYTF. The DNA of the CDR3 is TGTGCCTGGAGCCGGGAGACCCCAGTCAATGGCTACACCTTC.

This clonotype was detected many times. Its ends do not fully match the called genes, so a read error is possible. The rearrangement links TRBV28 to TRBJ1-4; the D gene is possibly TRBD1 (5 bases). Per germline, CDR1 MDHEN and CDR2 SYDVKM. The CDR3 totals 15 residues. In DNA, the CDR3 is TGCGCCAGCAGCCCCGGGGGGGCAACTAATGAAAAACTGTTTTTT. As protein: CASSPGGATNEKLFF.

This clonotype turned up a few times. The chain joins TRBV10-1 to TRBJ2-3; D is ambiguous. With 2 bases removed from V and 2 bases from J, the gap between germline ends came to 11 bases. Germline V lookup: CDR1 WNHNN, CDR2 SYGVQD (reference sequence). The CDR3 loop spans 15 amino acids. The CDR3 region is CASSEGRHYTDTQYF. The CDR3 bases are TGCGCCAGCAGTGAGGGCAGGCACTACACAGATACGCAGTATTTT.